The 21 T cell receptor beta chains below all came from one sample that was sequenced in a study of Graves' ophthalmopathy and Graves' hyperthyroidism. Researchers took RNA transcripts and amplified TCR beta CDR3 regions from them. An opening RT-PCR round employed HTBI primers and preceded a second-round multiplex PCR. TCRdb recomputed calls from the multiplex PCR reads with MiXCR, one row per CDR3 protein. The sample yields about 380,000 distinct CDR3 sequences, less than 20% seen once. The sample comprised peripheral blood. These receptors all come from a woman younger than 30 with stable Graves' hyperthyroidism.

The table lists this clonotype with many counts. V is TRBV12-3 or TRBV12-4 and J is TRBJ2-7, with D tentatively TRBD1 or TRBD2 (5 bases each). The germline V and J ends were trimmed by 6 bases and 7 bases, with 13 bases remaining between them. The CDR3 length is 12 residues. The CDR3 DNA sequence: TGTGCCAGCAGCCAGGGACCGGGGGAGCAGTACTTC. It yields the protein CASSQGPGEQYF.

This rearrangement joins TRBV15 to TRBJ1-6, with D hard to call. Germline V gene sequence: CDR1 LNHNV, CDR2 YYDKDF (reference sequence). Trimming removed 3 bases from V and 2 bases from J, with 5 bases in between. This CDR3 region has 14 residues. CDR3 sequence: CATSSLTYNSPLHF. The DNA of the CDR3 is TGTGCCACCAGCAGTTTGACCTATAATTCACCCCTCCACTTT.

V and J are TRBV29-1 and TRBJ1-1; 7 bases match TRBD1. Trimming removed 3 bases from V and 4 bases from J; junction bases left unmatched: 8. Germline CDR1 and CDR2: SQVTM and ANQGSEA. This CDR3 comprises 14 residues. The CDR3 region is CSVETGTMGTEAFF. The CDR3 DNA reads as TGCAGCGTTGAGACAGGGACAATGGGCACTGAAGCTTTCTTT.

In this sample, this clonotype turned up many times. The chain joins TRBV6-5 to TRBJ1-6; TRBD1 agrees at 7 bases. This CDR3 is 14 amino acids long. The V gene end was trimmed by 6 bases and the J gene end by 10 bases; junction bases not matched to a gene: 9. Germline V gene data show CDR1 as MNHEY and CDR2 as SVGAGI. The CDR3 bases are TGTGCCAGCAGCTGGACAGGAGGGCTCTCACCCCTCCACTTT. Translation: CASSWTGGLSPLHF.

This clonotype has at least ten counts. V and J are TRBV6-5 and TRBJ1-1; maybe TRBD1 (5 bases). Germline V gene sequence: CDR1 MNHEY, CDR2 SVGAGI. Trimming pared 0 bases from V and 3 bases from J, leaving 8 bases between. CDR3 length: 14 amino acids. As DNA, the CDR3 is TGTGCCAGCAGTTACTCGAGGGGAGACACTGAAGCTTTCTTT. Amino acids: CASSYSRGDTEAFF.

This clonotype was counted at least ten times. CDR3 in DNA: TGTGCCAGCAGCTTAGGGTTGACAGGACAAGAGACCCAGTACTTC. Protein product: CASSLGLTGQETQYF. This chain links TRBV7-9 with TRBJ2-5; TRBD1 is a possible D gene (6 bases). The CDR3 runs 15 residues. The germline V gene encodes CDR1 SEHNR and CDR2 FQNEAQ (reference sequence). V was clipped by 1 base and J by 2 bases, with 11 bases between them.

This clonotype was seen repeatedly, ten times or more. The DNA for the CDR3 is TGTGCCAGCAGACGACAGGGGGCTCCGCAAGAGACCCAGTACTTC. Translating gives CASRRQGAPQETQYF. The chain combines TRBV6-1 with TRBJ2-5; TRBD1 agrees at 10 bases. Germline trimming cut 6 bases from V and 2 bases from J; bases unmatched to any gene: 6. The length of the CDR3 is 15 residues. CDR1 MNHNS and CDR2 SASEGT come from the germline V gene.

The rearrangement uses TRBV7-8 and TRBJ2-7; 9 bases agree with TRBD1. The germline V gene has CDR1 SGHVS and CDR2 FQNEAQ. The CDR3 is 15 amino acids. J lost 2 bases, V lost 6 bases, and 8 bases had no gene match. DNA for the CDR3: TGTGCCAGCAGGCCCGGGACAGGGACCACCTACGAGCAGTACTTC. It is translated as CASRPGTGTTYEQYF.

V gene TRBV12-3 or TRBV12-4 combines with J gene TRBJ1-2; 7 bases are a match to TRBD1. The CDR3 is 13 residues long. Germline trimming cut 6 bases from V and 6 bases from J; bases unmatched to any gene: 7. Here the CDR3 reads CASRVQGFNGYTF. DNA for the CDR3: TGTGCCAGCAGAGTACAGGGGTTTAATGGCTACACCTTC.

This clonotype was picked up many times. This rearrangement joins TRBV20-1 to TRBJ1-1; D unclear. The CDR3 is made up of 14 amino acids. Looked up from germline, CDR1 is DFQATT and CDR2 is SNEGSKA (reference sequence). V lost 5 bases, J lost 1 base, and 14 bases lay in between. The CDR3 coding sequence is TGCAGTGCTGGGAGAGTGGTTCGGAACACTGAAGCTTTCTTT. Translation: CSAGRVVRNTEAFF.

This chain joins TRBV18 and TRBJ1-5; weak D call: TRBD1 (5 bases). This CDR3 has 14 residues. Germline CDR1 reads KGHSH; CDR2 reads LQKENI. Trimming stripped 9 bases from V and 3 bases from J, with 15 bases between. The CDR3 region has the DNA TGTGCCAGTGACAACGGGGGAAACAATCAGCCCCAGCATTTT. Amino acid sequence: CASDNGGNNQPQHF.

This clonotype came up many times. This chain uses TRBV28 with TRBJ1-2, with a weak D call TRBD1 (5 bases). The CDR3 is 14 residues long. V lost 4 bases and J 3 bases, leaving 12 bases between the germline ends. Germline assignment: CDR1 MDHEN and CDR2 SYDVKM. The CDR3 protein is CASSSFTGDYGYTF. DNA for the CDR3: TGTGCCAGCAGTTCCTTTACAGGAGACTATGGCTACACCTTC.

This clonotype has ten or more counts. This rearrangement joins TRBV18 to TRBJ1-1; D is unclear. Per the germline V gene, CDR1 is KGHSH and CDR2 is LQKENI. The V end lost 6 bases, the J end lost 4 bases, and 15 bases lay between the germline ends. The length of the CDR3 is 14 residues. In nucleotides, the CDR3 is TGTGCCAGCTCTGTGAGGGCGCGGAGCACTGAAGCTTTCTTT. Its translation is CASSVRARSTEAFF. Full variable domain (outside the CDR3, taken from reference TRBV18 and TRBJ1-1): NAGVMQNPRHLVRRRGQEARLRCSPMKGHSHVYWYRQLPEEGLKFMVYLQKENIIDESGMPKERFSAEFPKEGPSILRIQQVVRGDSAAYFCASSVRARSTEAFFGQGTRLTVV.

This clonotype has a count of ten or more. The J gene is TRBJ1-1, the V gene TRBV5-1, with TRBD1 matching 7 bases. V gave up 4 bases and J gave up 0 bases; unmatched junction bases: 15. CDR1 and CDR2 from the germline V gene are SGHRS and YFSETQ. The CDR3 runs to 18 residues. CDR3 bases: TGCGCCAGCAGCCCCTCTCCCAGGGACAGCCATATGAACACTGAAGCTTTCTTT. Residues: CASSPSPRDSHMNTEAFF.

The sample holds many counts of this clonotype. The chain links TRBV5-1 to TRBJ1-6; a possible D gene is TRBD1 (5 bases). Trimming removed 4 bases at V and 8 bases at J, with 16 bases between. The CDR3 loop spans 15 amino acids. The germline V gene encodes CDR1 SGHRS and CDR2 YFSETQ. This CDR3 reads CASSPLQGLDSPLHF. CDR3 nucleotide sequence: TGCGCCAGCAGCCCGCTCCAGGGACTTGATTCACCCCTCCACTTT.

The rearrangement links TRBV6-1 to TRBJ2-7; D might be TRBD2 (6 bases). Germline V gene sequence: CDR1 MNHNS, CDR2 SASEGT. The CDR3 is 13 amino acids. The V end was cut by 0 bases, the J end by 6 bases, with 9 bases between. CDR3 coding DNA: TGTGCCAGCAGTGAAGCGCAGGAGGGCGAGCAGTACTTC. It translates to CASSEAQEGEQYF.

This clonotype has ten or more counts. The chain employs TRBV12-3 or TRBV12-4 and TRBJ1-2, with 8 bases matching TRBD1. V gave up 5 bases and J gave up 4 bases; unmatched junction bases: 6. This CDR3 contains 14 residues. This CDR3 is CASSQGARVYGYTF. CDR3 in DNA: TGTGCCAGCAGTCAGGGGGCGCGGGTCTATGGCTACACCTTC.

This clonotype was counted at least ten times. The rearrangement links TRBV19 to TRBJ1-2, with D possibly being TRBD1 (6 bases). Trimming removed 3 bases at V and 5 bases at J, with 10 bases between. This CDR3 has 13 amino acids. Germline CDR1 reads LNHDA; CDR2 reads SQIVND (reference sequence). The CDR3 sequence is CASSMGQGYGYTF. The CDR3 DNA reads TGTGCCAGTAGTATGGGGCAGGGGTATGGCTACACCTTC.

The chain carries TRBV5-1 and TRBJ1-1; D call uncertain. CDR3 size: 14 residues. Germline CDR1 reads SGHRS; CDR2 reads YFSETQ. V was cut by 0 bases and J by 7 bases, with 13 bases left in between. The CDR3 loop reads CASSLVPGPVEAFF. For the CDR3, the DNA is TGCGCCAGCAGCTTGGTTCCAGGCCCGGTTGAAGCTTTCTTT.

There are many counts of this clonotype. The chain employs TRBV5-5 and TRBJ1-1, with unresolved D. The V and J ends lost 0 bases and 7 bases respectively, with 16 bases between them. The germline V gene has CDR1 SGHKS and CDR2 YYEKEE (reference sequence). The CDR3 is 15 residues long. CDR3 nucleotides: TGTGCCAGCAGCTTGGTACATGGCAGGTTTGGTGAAGCTTTCTTT. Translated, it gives CASSLVHGRFGEAFF.

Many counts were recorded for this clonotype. The DNA for the CDR3 is TGTGCCAGCAGCTTAGGGATCGCTACCGGGGAGCTGTTTTTT. Translating it yields CASSLGIATGELFF. The rearrangement uses TRBV7-6 and TRBJ2-2; D is unclear. Per the germline V gene, CDR1 is SGHVS and CDR2 is FNYEAQ. V lost 1 base and J 5 bases, leaving 8 bases between the germline ends. The CDR3 covers 14 residues.